This TCR beta chain was observed in a study of cytomegalovirus exposure and HLA in healthy donors. Background on the study: T cells numbering about 200 million yielded more than 95 million unique TCR beta sequences in an earlier analysis. The study's findings and limits: Later on, an analysis tied around 17,000 TCR beta sequences to HLA alleles at 0.05 false discovery rate. Analyses of presence and absence presupposed an approximately uniform sequencing depth across donors.

Concerning this clone itself: Its specificity is not known.

Primers: 60 Vbeta forward and 13 Jbeta reverse. Measured with immunoSEQ multiplex PCR; TCRdb has only the in-frame clones, and not every one. This repertoire shows 99,000 or so clones, 70% to 80% found once; its top ten account for approximately 2%. The CDR3 is 16 residues long. The ends lost 0 bases at V and 0 bases at J; junction bases unmatched: 1. Germline lookup yields CDR1 MNHNY and CDR2 SVGAGI (reference sequence). V usage is TRBV6-6 and J usage is TRBJ1-5, with TRBD1 matching over 8 bases. The sequence derives from a man aged 30-40 years in good health and CMV-seronegative. The source material was PBMCs. The CDR3 spells CASSYSTGVSNQPQHF. The CDR3 DNA sequence: TGTGCCAGCAGTTACTCGACAGGGGTTAGCAATCAGCCCCAGCATTTT.